The 27 T cell receptor beta chains below come from one sample, sequenced in a study of a mutant IDH1 vaccine in newly diagnosed glioma. Time point in this sample: week 47, end of study. The study gave 300 ug of mutant IDH1 20-mer peptide per vaccine dose, with topical imiquimod. The repertoire was sequenced with immunoSEQ multiplex PCR; TCRdb's copy has only in-frame clones and lacks some. In the table there are about 67,000 clones, 80% to 85% of which are singletons. What these receptors recognize is not known. This material consisted of PBMCs, taken from a glioma patient whose treatment included an IDH1 peptide vaccine. Receptors originate from a man aged 25 to 40 with glioma.

The chain links TRBV6-1 to TRBJ2-5, with D perhaps matching TRBD1 (6 bases). V shed 1 base and J shed 2 bases, with 8 bases lying between them. Germline V gene data show CDR1 as MNHNS and CDR2 as SASEGT. There are 14 residues in the CDR3. The CDR3 coding sequence is TGTGCCAGCAGTGAAGTTGGACAGCAAGAGACCCAGTACTTC. It yields the protein CASSEVGQQETQYF.

The J gene is TRBJ1-4, the V gene TRBV25-1; 7 bases map to TRBD1. Germline V lookup: CDR1 MGHDK, CDR2 SYGVNS. V gave up 5 bases and J gave up 11 bases; unmatched junction bases: 5. CDR3 length: 12 amino acids. This CDR3 is CASSPDRLKLFF. CDR3 coding DNA: TGTGCCAGCAGTCCGGACAGGCTCAAACTGTTTTTT.

This clone turned up a few times. The genes are TRBV5-6 and TRBJ1-1; D gene uncertain. Germline V lookup: CDR1 SGHDT, CDR2 YYEEEE. V lost 5 bases and J 0 bases, leaving 11 bases between the germline ends. The CDR3 contains 14 residues. CDR3 sequence reads: CASRPGIMNTEAFF. Here the CDR3 DNA reads TGTGCCAGCAGGCCTGGGATCATGAACACTGAAGCTTTCTTT.

The chain couples TRBV6-5 to TRBJ1-1, with TRBD1 as a possible D gene (6 bases). Per the germline V gene, CDR1 is MNHEY and CDR2 is SVGAGI. V was trimmed by 5 bases and J by 5 bases, leaving 12 bases between them. The CDR3 sequence is 13 residues long. This CDR3 is CASSNQGLTEAFF. CDR3 in DNA: TGTGCCAGCAGTAATCAGGGGTTGACTGAAGCTTTCTTT.

About this clone itself: Compared with germline, one end of the junction differs, possibly owing to a read error. The chain carries TRBV7-9 and TRBJ1-2, with a weak D call TRBD1 (5 bases). This CDR3 region has 12 residues. The germline V gene has CDR1 SEHNR and CDR2 FQNEAQ (reference sequence). CDR3 sequence reads: CASSSPGRNIPF. The CDR3 coding sequence is TGTGCCAGCAGCTCGCCGGGACGGAACATCCCCTTC.

The chain has TRBV6-6 and TRBJ2-5; TRBD1 might be the D (6 bases). CDR1 and CDR2 (germline): MNHNY, SVGAGI (reference sequence). Trimming cost V 4 bases and J 2 bases, with 14 bases left between them. This CDR3 comprises 15 residues. CDR3 sequence (DNA): TGTGCCAGCAGTTCCAACCGGGACAATCAAGAGACCCAGTACTTC. Its translation is CASSSNRDNQETQYF.

The chain has TRBV30 and TRBJ2-1; tentatively, D is TRBD2 (6 bases). Per germline, CDR1 GTSNPN and CDR2 SVGIG (reference sequence). V lost 3 bases and J lost 2, with 11 bases in between. The CDR3 is made up of 14 amino acids. CDR3 sequence (DNA): TGTGCCTGGAGGGGAGGCGGTCCCTACAATGAGCAGTTCTTC. Protein: CAWRGGGPYNEQFF.

The CDR3 nucleotides are TGCGCCAGCAGCTTGGCCACCGGGACGGCCGGAGCTGGGGCCAACGTCCTGACTTTC. Encoded protein: CASSLATGTAGAGANVLTF. The chain uses TRBV5-1 and TRBJ2-6, with D perhaps TRBD1 or TRBD2 (5 bases each). V was clipped by 0 bases and J by 2 bases, with 18 bases between them. This CDR3 comprises 19 residues. Germline assignment: CDR1 SGHRS and CDR2 YFSETQ.

This chain joins TRBV5-1 and TRBJ2-7; 7 bases match TRBD1. Trimming at V came to 2 bases and at J to 2 bases, leaving 7 bases not matched to a gene. This CDR3 comprises 15 residues. Germline V gives CDR1 SGHRS, CDR2 YFSETQ. CDR3 bases: TGCGCCAGCAGCTTTTACAGGGGTCTAACCTACGAGCAGTACTTC. Residues: CASSFYRGLTYEQYF.

V is TRBV6-1 and J is TRBJ1-5; no firm D call. With 1 base removed from V and 2 bases from J, the gap between germline ends came to 12 bases. Germline V gene lookup returns CDR1 MNHNS and CDR2 SASEGT. The CDR3 is 16 residues long. The CDR3 DNA reads as TGTGCCAGCAGTGAAGAGAGGGCTGGGGGCAATCAGCCCCAGCATTTT. The encoded protein is CASSEERAGGNQPQHF.

V usage is TRBV2 and J usage is TRBJ2-5, with a tentative D call TRBD2 (6 bases). From germline, CDR1 is SNHLY and CDR2 FYNNEI. Trimming left V 11 bases short and J 11 bases short, with 24 bases between. The CDR3 runs to 13 residues. CDR3 in amino acids: CAATGTLNSEQYF. The CDR3 region has the DNA TGTGCCGCAACCGGGACTCTCAACTCGGAGCAGTACTTC.

The CDR3 region is CASSSTGQGRNQPQHF. As DNA, the CDR3 is TGTGCCAGCTCATCCACGGGACAGGGAAGGAATCAGCCCCAGCATTTT. The chain recombines TRBV18 with TRBJ1-5, with 9 bases lining up with TRBD1. Germline V gene sequence: CDR1 KGHSH, CDR2 LQKENI. The V gene end was trimmed by 5 bases and the J gene end by 4 bases; junction bases not matched to a gene: 9. The CDR3 is 16 amino acids.

The gene calls are TRBV7-9 and TRBJ2-7, with 9 bases that match TRBD1. The V segment lost 4 bases and the J segment 3 bases; nucleotides outside the gene matches: 4. Germline lookup yields CDR1 SEHNR and CDR2 FQNEAQ (reference sequence). The CDR3 sequence is 14 residues long. In nucleotides, the CDR3 is TGTGCCAGCAGCTCACCGGGACAGGGCTACGAGCAGTACTTC. Encoded protein: CASSSPGQGYEQYF. Supplemented by reference TRBV7-9 and TRBJ2-7, the full variable domain reads DTGVSQNPRHKITKRGQNVTFRCDPISEHNRLYWYRQTLGQGPEFLTYFQNEAQLEKSRLLSDRFSAERPKGSFSTLEIQRTEQGDSAMYLCASSSPGQGYEQYFGPGTRLTVT.

CDR3 sequence (DNA): TGTGCCAGCAGCCAAGTTGAGGCCGAGGGCGGACATGGCTACACCTTC. Protein sequence: CASSQVEAEGGHGYTF. The J gene is TRBJ1-2, the V gene TRBV4-2; D is uncertain. V was pared by 1 base and J by 6 bases, with 18 bases between. Germline-derived CDR1 and CDR2 are LGHNA and YNFKEQ. The CDR3 is 16 residues long.

The chain joins TRBV2 to TRBJ2-7; D not certain. V was clipped by 1 base and J by 1 base, with 11 bases between them. This CDR3 spans 15 amino acids. From germline, CDR1 is SNHLY and CDR2 FYNNEI. CDR3 sequence reads: CASSEGLARSYEQYF. The CDR3 region has the DNA TGTGCCAGCAGTGAAGGGTTAGCCAGATCCTACGAGCAGTACTTC.

CDR3 DNA sequence: TGCAGCGCGTACAGGGGCTCTGGAAACACCATATATTTT. Translated, it gives CSAYRGSGNTIYF. The chain carries TRBV29-1 and TRBJ1-3; TRBD1 agrees at 7 bases. The V segment lost 7 bases and the J segment 0 bases; nucleotides outside the gene matches: 3. Germline lookup yields CDR1 SQVTM and CDR2 ANQGSEA. The CDR3 has 13 amino acids.

This chain joins TRBV19 and TRBJ1-5; possible D gene TRBD1, 5 bases. V was clipped by 5 bases and J by 9 bases, with 11 bases between them. The CDR3 sequence is 12 residues long. Per germline, CDR1 LNHDA and CDR2 SQIVND (reference sequence). The CDR3 DNA reads TGTGCCAGTAGTCCCGGGGCCGGGCCCCAGCATTTT. It yields the protein CASSPGAGPQHF.

The table lists this clone with a count of one. V is TRBV9 and J is TRBJ1-2; 9 bases match TRBD1. Trimming removed 4 bases from V and 2 bases from J; junction bases left unmatched: 15. Germline lookup yields CDR1 SGDLS and CDR2 YYNGEE. The CDR3 spans 18 residues. CDR3 sequence reads: CASSPPGTGRLWNYGYTF. The CDR3 DNA reads as TGTGCCAGCAGCCCACCCGGGACAGGGAGGTTGTGGAACTATGGCTACACCTTC.

V is TRBV2 and J is TRBJ2-7; 9 bases line up with TRBD1. The germline gives CDR1 SNHLY, CDR2 FYNNEI. The CDR3 has 13 amino acids. Trimming at V came to 6 bases and at J to 2 bases, leaving 2 bases not matched to a gene. The DNA for the CDR3 is TGTGCCAGCAGCCGACAGGGGGCCTACGAGCAGTACTTC. It encodes CASSRQGAYEQYF.

The rearrangement joins TRBV11-3 to TRBJ2-7, with D possibly being TRBD1 (5 bases). The CDR3 loop spans 14 amino acids. Germline V gene sequence: CDR1 SGHNT, CDR2 YENEEA. The V end was cut by 1 base, the J end by 3 bases, with 10 bases between. The CDR3 coding sequence is TGTGCCAGCAGCTTAGGGACCAGGGACTACGAGCAGTACTTC. This sequence encodes CASSLGTRDYEQYF.

This chain uses TRBV7-2 with TRBJ2-7, with TRBD1 identical over 8 bases. This CDR3 region has 13 residues. From germline, CDR1 is SGHTA and CDR2 FQGNSA. The junction had 2 bases not matched to a gene; V was cut back by 4 bases and J by 3 bases. The DNA for the CDR3 is TGTGCCAGCAGCTCCGACAGGGGCTACGAGCAGTACTTC. It translates to CASSSDRGYEQYF.

The J gene is TRBJ2-1, the V gene TRBV19, with 13 nucleotides matching TRBD2. J was trimmed by 6 bases and V by 2 bases; bases with no gene match: 4. The CDR3 contains 16 residues. Germline CDR1 and CDR2: LNHDA and SQIVND (reference sequence). CDR3 amino acids: CASSIQLAGGRNEQFF. The CDR3 region has the DNA TGTGCCAGTAGTATACAACTAGCGGGGGGGCGCAATGAGCAGTTCTTC.

V is TRBV10-1 and J is TRBJ2-5; D may match TRBD1 or TRBD2 (5 bases each). This CDR3 contains 15 residues. Trimming took 0 bases from V and 1 from J, leaving 9 bases between them. Germline V gives CDR1 WNHNN, CDR2 SYGVQD (reference sequence). CDR3 protein: CASSESRGVQETQYF. CDR3 DNA: TGCGCCAGCAGTGAGTCGCGAGGGGTCCAAGAGACCCAGTACTTC.

The chain employs TRBV4-2 and TRBJ2-2; D call uncertain. Germline V gene data show CDR1 as LGHNA and CDR2 as YNFKEQ. Deletions cut 5 bases from V and 0 bases from J, with 13 bases between. The CDR3 sequence is 16 residues long. This CDR3 is CASSDEDDANTGELFF. The CDR3 DNA is TGTGCCAGCAGCGATGAGGACGACGCGAACACCGGGGAGCTGTTTTTT.

The chain recombines TRBV9 with TRBJ2-1; 11 bases line up with TRBD2. The germline V gene encodes CDR1 SGDLS and CDR2 YYNGEE. V trimming: 2 bases; J trimming: 5 bases; junction bases outside the gene matches: 3. The CDR3 spans 15 residues. CDR3 in amino acids: CASSVLAGGDNEQFF. For the CDR3, the DNA is TGTGCCAGCAGCGTCCTAGCGGGGGGTGACAATGAGCAGTTCTTC.

V usage is TRBV10-2 and J usage is TRBJ2-3; 9 bases fit TRBD2. From germline, CDR1 is WSHSY and CDR2 SAAADI. The CDR3 is 14 residues long. The V and J ends lost 5 bases and 6 bases, in that order; junction bases with no gene match: 6. As DNA, the CDR3 is TGCGCCAGCAGTATGGCGGGGGGGTTGGATACGCAGTATTTT. This encodes CASSMAGGLDTQYF.

This chain joins TRBV11-3 and TRBJ2-7; D might be TRBD2 (6 bases). CDR1 and CDR2 from the germline V gene are SGHNT and YENEEA. The V gene lost 5 bases and the J gene lost 0 bases, with 14 bases spanning the gap. This CDR3 is 15 amino acids long. In nucleotides, the CDR3 is TGTGCCAGCAGCCCCGGGAGCGGAAGCTCCTACGAGCAGTACTTC. This codes for CASSPGSGSSYEQYF.